Below are 15 T cell receptor beta chains sequenced from a single sample in a study of molecular identifiers for immune sequencing clone quantification (dated by TCRdb to the late 2010s). The library was obtained by PCR. This sample was sequenced with a NextSeq 500. The public reads were reprocessed in TCRdb via fastp at Q25 and MiXCR, keeping in-frame beta chains. CDR3 protein duplicates are merged, each entry listing the most common genes and DNA. The sample table lists about 86,000 distinct CDR3 sequences, around 27% of them with a count of one. Approximately 0.78% of the sample is held by the ten biggest clonotypes. The sequencing input was naive CD8+ T cells from blood, with Jurkat cell RNA spiked in. According to the study, the label for this sample's cell subset or site signals: FACS-sorted CD8+CD4-CCR7+CD45RA+ naive T cells. The receptors originated from a human donor in good health. Some libraries in this study had Jurkat cell RNA spiked in.

The chain uses TRBV18 and TRBJ2-3; 8 nucleotides match TRBD2. Losses at the gene ends were 3 bases for V and 2 bases for J; bases not matched to a gene: 13. The CDR3 sequence is 18 residues long. Germline V gene lookup returns CDR1 KGHSH and CDR2 LQKENI. CDR3: CASSPPTGAGASTDTQYF. CDR3 coding DNA: TGTGCCAGCTCACCCCCGACGGGAGCGGGGGCTTCCACAGATACGCAGTATTTT.

The sample holds many counts of this clonotype. The V call is TRBV12-5, the J call TRBJ1-1; a weak D match, TRBD1 (6 bases). This CDR3 comprises 15 residues. Trimming pared 6 bases from V and 4 bases from J, leaving 18 bases between. Germline V gene sequence: CDR1 LGHNT, CDR2 FRNRAP. CDR3 region: CASGYPGVRVTEAFF. CDR3 nucleotides: TGTGCTAGTGGATACCCAGGGGTTCGAGTCACTGAAGCTTTCTTT.

This clonotype was counted only a few times. This may be a read error, as it is one base from a much larger clone. The chain is built from TRBV5-1 and TRBJ1-1; maybe TRBD1 (5 bases). This CDR3 is 15 amino acids long. Germline assignment: CDR1 SGHRS and CDR2 YFSETQ. V was trimmed by 4 bases and J by 9 bases, leaving 22 bases between them. The CDR3 DNA sequence: TGCGCCAGCAGCCCTCCGACAGAAGCTATGAATAAAGCTTTCTTT. This encodes CASSPPTEAMNKAFF.

V and J are TRBV7-9 and TRBJ2-3; D is tentatively TRBD1 or TRBD2 (5 bases each). This CDR3 has 16 amino acids. Germline CDR1 is SEHNR and CDR2 is FQNEAQ (reference sequence). The V and J ends lost 5 bases and 5 bases respectively, with 20 bases between them. CDR3 in amino acids: CASSPPTGPRIDTQYF. CDR3 sequence (DNA): TGTGCCAGCAGCCCACCGACGGGGCCCCGGATAGATACGCAGTATTTT.

Ten or more counts support this clonotype. The V call is TRBV4-3, the J call TRBJ2-7; possible D gene TRBD2, 7 bases. CDR1 is LGHNA and CDR2 is YSLEER in the germline V gene. The CDR3 runs 14 residues. V was pared by 0 bases and J by 3 bases, with 9 bases between. The CDR3: CASSQERGGYEQYF. In DNA form, the CDR3 reads TGCGCCAGCAGCCAAGAGAGGGGGGGCTACGAGCAGTACTTC.

This clonotype was seen many times. The CDR3 loop is CASSHRGSGYNEQFF. In DNA, the CDR3 is TGTGCCAGCAGCCACCGGGGGTCCGGCTACAATGAGCAGTTCTTC. J is TRBJ2-1 and V is TRBV27; perhaps TRBD2 as D (6 bases). This CDR3 has 15 residues. Germline CDR1 is MNHEY and CDR2 is SMNVEV (reference sequence). Trimming took 6 bases from V and 3 from J, leaving 15 bases between them.

This clonotype was detected a few times. The rearrangement links TRBV19 to TRBJ1-1; D is perhaps TRBD1 (6 bases). In germline, CDR1 is LNHDA, CDR2 SQIVND (reference sequence). The V and J ends lost 5 bases and 1 base respectively, with 11 bases between them. The CDR3 spans 14 residues. The CDR3 sequence is CASSLQTGNTEAFF. CDR3 bases: TGTGCCAGTAGTCTACAGACAGGGAACACTGAAGCTTTCTTT.

This clonotype was counted ten times or more. This chain links TRBV7-9 with TRBJ2-7; D gene ambiguous. Trimming took off 5 bases at V and 5 bases at J, with 16 bases between the two ends. The CDR3 is 14 amino acids. In germline, CDR1 is SEHNR, CDR2 FQNEAQ (reference sequence). As DNA, the CDR3 is TGTGCCAGCAGCGTCGCGCTGACTCGAGACGAGCAGTACTTC. It yields the protein CASSVALTRDEQYF.

This clonotype was seen a handful of times. Written as DNA, the CDR3 is TGTGCCAGCAGTTGGGACGCCGGTGCCTACGAGCAGTACTTC. It yields the protein CASSWDAGAYEQYF. This rearrangement joins TRBV27 to TRBJ2-7; D could derive from TRBD1 or TRBD2 (5 bases each). The CDR3 is 14 amino acids. CDR1 is MNHEY, CDR2 SMNVEV, per germline (reference sequence). V dropped 4 bases and J dropped 2 bases, with 12 bases sitting between them.

This clonotype has just a few counts. V and J are TRBV6-2 or TRBV6-3 and TRBJ2-3; TRBD2 matches 8 bases. J gave up 4 bases and V 4 bases, and 13 bases lay outside the gene matches. Germline lookup yields CDR1 MNHEY and CDR2 SVGEGT. The CDR3 sequence is 17 residues long. CDR3 residues: CASSSTHTGLGSDTQYF. The DNA of the CDR3 is TGTGCCAGCAGTTCCACACATACGGGACTAGGGTCAGATACGCAGTATTTT.

To note about this clonotype: With a much larger clone just one base away, this may be a read error. Lacking the conserved final phenylalanine or tryptophan, this CDR3 likely reflects a read error. The gene calls are TRBV20-1 and TRBJ2-7; D is possibly TRBD1 or TRBD2 (5 bases each). CDR1 and CDR2 (germline): DFQATT, SNEGSKA (reference sequence). The CDR3 is made up of 14 amino acids. Trimming pared 0 bases from V and 6 bases from J, leaving 15 bases between. Here the CDR3 DNA reads TGCAGTGCTAGAGATAATCCGGGGACCGGCGAGCAGTACCTC. This codes for CSARDNPGTGEQYL.

Comments on this clonotype: Germline and junction disagree at one end, which may indicate a read error. The J gene is TRBJ2-7, the V gene TRBV7-9; D not certain. This CDR3 is 14 amino acids long. Germline CDR1 and CDR2: SEHNR and FQNEAQ (reference sequence). CDR3 sequence (DNA): TGTGCCAGCAGCTTAGAAGGGTATACCTACGAGCAGAACTTC. Residues: CASSLEGYTYEQNF.

On this clonotype: This may come from a read error, since a much larger clone is one base off. The chain is built from TRBV4-3 and TRBJ2-3; D is unclear. This CDR3 comprises 16 residues. Germline CDR1 is LGHNA and CDR2 is YSLEER. Trimming cost V 5 bases and J 0 bases, with 15 bases left between them. The CDR3 nucleotides read TGCGCCAGCAGCTCTCAGACTGCTTCTAGCACAGATACGCAGTATTTT. Its protein product is CASSSQTASSTDTQYF.

Many counts were recorded for this clonotype. This chain uses TRBV2 with TRBJ2-3; D gene ambiguous. Germline-derived CDR1 and CDR2 are SNHLY and FYNNEI. V lost 7 bases to trimming and J lost 0 bases, with 5 bases between them. The CDR3 is 12 amino acids. The CDR3 spells CASMDSTDTQYF. The DNA for the CDR3 is TGTGCCAGCATGGACAGCACAGATACGCAGTATTTT.

The gene calls are TRBV30 and TRBJ2-1; TRBD1 aligns across 7 bases. V trimming: 0 bases; J trimming: 0 bases; junction bases outside the gene matches: 2. This CDR3 has 15 amino acids. Germline values: CDR1 GTSNPN, CDR2 SVGIG (reference sequence). The CDR3 DNA follows: TGTGCCTGGAGTGTAAACAGGGGCTCCTACAATGAGCAGTTCTTC. Translation gives CAWSVNRGSYNEQFF.